Listed below are T cell receptor beta chains from one sample, sequenced in a study of post-analysis software for immune sequencing data. TCRdb redid the calling of the PCR reads with MiXCR, one entry per CDR3 protein. The table shows about 400,000 distinct CDR3 sequences, with 30% to 45% occurring only once. What was sequenced was blood. The receptors derive from a girl aged 5-17 years with multiple sclerosis. CDR3s include the opening cysteine and the closing phenylalanine or tryptophan. The D gene is left open where the match is weak. Where a row states a size, it is once, few, many or the class of an expanded clone; other rows omit it.

TRBV11-2	TRBJ2-7	-	TRBD1	CASSLGRQGNAEQYF	TGTGCCAGCAGCTTAGGGAGACAGGGGAACGCCGAGCAGTACTTC
TRBV20-1	TRBJ2-5	-	-	CSARVGGSFQETQYF	TGCAGTGCTAGAGTCGGGGGCAGTTTCCAAGAGACCCAGTACTTC
TRBV7-9	TRBJ2-7	-	-	CASSSLSATAEQYF	TGTGCCAGCAGCTCACTTTCAGCCACAGCCGAGCAGTACTTC
TRBV7-2	TRBJ1-5	-	-	CASSVYTGNQPQHF	TGTGCCAGCAGCGTATACACGGGCAATCAGCCCCAGCATTTT
TRBV18	TRBJ1-2	few	TRBD1	CASSPSGQGESGYTF	TGTGCCAGCTCACCGTCGGGACAGGGGGAAAGTGGCTACACCTTC
TRBV7-9	TRBJ1-6	many	-	CASTLGRLNSPLHF	TGTGCCAGCACCCTGGGCAGACTCAATTCACCCCTCCACTTT
TRBV12-3/TRBV12-4	TRBJ2-2	-	-	CASSFRSVNTGELFF	TGTGCCAGCAGTTTTCGGAGCGTAAACACCGGGGAGCTGTTTTTT
TRBV4-1	TRBJ2-5	-	TRBD2	CASSQDLSGGRKTQYF	TGCGCCAGCAGCCAAGATCTTAGCGGGGGACGGAAGACCCAGTACTTC
TRBV18	TRBJ2-1	few	-	CASSPTGLGGNEQFF	TGTGCCAGCTCACCTACAGGGTTGGGGGGGAATGAGCAGTTCTTC
TRBV4-1	TRBJ2-5	many	TRBD2	CASSPLLAGEETQYF	TGCGCCAGCAGCCCCCTTCTCGCGGGGGAAGAGACCCAGTACTTC
TRBV4-2	TRBJ2-3	-	-	CASSQDRGEGDTQYF	TGTGCCAGCAGCCAAGACCGGGGAGAGGGAGATACGCAGTATTTT
TRBV11-2	TRBJ2-7	-	-	CASSLGGPTYEQYF	TGTGCCAGCAGCTTAGGGGGACCTACCTACGAGCAGTACTTC
TRBV13	TRBJ1-1	-	TRBD1	CASSLVTGVTEAFF	TGTGCCAGCAGCTTAGTTACAGGGGTTACTGAAGCTTTCTTT
TRBV20-1	TRBJ1-1	-	-	CSASTQGDTEAFF	TGCAGTGCTAGTACCCAGGGTGATACTGAAGCTTTCTTT
TRBV11-2	TRBJ2-3	-	-	CASSSSFGDTQYF	TGTGCCAGCAGCTCCTCATTCGGAGATACGCAGTATTTT
TRBV4-1	TRBJ2-7	-	-	CASSQFTGYQGSYEQYF	TGCGCCAGCAGCCAATTTACAGGTTATCAGGGGTCCTACGAGCAGTACTTC
TRBV30	TRBJ2-3	-	-	CAWSEGHTDTQYF	TGTGCCTGGAGTGAGGGGCACACAGATACGCAGTATTTT
TRBV20-1	TRBJ1-5	-	-	CSATYPLQAQHF	TGCAGTGCAACGTACCCTTTACAGGCCCAGCATTTT
TRBV2	TRBJ2-1	few	TRBD2	CASSWGGVREQFF	TGTGCCAGCAGTTGGGGAGGGGTTAGGGAGCAGTTCTTC
TRBV12-3/TRBV12-4	TRBJ1-1	once	TRBD1	CASSVDRAGEAFF	TGTGCCAGCAGTGTCGACAGGGCGGGTGAAGCTTTCTTT
TRBV28	TRBJ2-3	-	-	CASSSWDPTVTDTQYF	TGTGCCAGCAGTTCCTGGGACCCGACAGTCACAGATACGCAGTATTTT
TRBV27	TRBJ2-5	few	-	CASSLIRGREQYF	TGTGCCAGCAGTTTAATCAGGGGACGGGAGCAGTACTTC
TRBV12-3/TRBV12-4	TRBJ2-1	-	-	CASSLGGNVAITQFF	TGTGCCAGCAGTTTAGGCGGGAATGTGGCAATTACGCAGTTCTTC
TRBV6-5	TRBJ1-2	-	-	CANSYEGDYGYTF	TGTGCCAACAGTTACGAGGGGGATTATGGCTACACCTTC
TRBV6-6	TRBJ2-1	-	TRBD2	CASRLAGSSYNEQFF	TGTGCCAGCAGATTAGCGGGGAGCTCCTACAATGAGCAGTTCTTC
TRBV5-1	TRBJ1-1	few	-	CASSLPSTGMTEAFF	TGCGCCAGCAGCTTACCTTCAACAGGGATGACTGAAGCTTTCTTT
TRBV11-2	TRBJ2-2	-	-	CASSLYGTSNTGELFF	TGTGCCAGCAGCTTGTACGGCACATCGAACACCGGGGAGCTGTTTTTT
TRBV3-1	TRBJ2-7	few	-	CASSREDGGPYEQYF	TGTGCCAGCAGCCGTGAGGACGGAGGACCTTACGAGCAGTACTTC
TRBV7-9	TRBJ2-5	-	-	CASSLNLVGETQYF	TGTGCCAGCAGCTTAAACCTAGTAGGAGAGACCCAGTACTTC
TRBV12-3/TRBV12-4	TRBJ2-1	-	-	CASSFGWRGGEQFF	TGTGCCAGCAGTTTTGGTTGGAGGGGAGGTGAGCAGTTCTTC
TRBV7-6	TRBJ2-1	-	TRBD1	CASSLVVPTGGQETQFF	TGTGCCAGCAGCTTAGTGGTCCCGACAGGGGGGCAAGAGACCCAGTTCTTC
TRBV21-1	TRBJ1-2	-	-	CASSNDREDGYTF	TGTGCCAGCAGCAATGACAGGGAGGATGGCTACACCTTC
TRBV3-1	TRBJ2-3	-	-	CASRGRGRSDTQYF	TGTGCCAGCAGAGGCAGGGGAAGGAGCGATACGCAGTATTTT
TRBV4-3	TRBJ2-3	few	TRBD2	CASSLTRGGSYTDTQYF	TGCGCCAGCAGCCTGACCCGGGGGGGGTCGTACACAGATACGCAGTATTTT
TRBV18	TRBJ2-7	-	-	CASSPRGTVYEQYF	TGTGCCAGCTCACCAAGAGGAACGGTCTACGAGCAGTACTTC
TRBV6-5	TRBJ2-2	-	-	CASSYPGTRGTGELFF	TGTGCCAGCAGTTACCCTGGTACGAGGGGCACCGGGGAGCTGTTTTTT
TRBV7-2	TRBJ2-1	few	-	CASKYQSSYNEQFF	TGTGCCAGCAAGTATCAGAGCTCCTACAATGAGCAGTTCTTC
TRBV7-9	TRBJ2-7	few	TRBD1	CASTAGQAYEQYF	TGTGCCAGCACTGCGGGACAGGCCTACGAGCAGTACTTC
TRBV5-1	TRBJ2-6	-	TRBD1	CASSSGTDRLGANVLTF	TGCGCCAGCAGTTCCGGGACAGACCGACTGGGGGCCAACGTCCTGACTTTC